This paragraph covers one T cell receptor (beta chain) sequence. No antigen is known for it. These data come from a study of radiotherapy plus CTLA-4 blockade in lung cancer. In the study overall: With approximately 30% of patients having disease control, objective responses were seen in 15% to 20%. Study-level points and caveats: Reported findings show early blood T cell clone dynamics, with interferon-beta, best predicted response. Blood saw expansion of tumor-derived TCR clones after radiotherapy plus ipilimumab.

CDR1 is SGHDT and CDR2 is YYEEEE in the germline V gene. The CDR3 loop spans 15 amino acids. Trimming took 2 bases from V and 2 from J; bases not matched to a gene: 1. The method was immunoSEQ multiplex PCR; TCRdb's version includes in-frame clones alone and lacks a portion of them. There are 80,000 to 100,000 clones in the sample; approximately 86% occur only once, and approximately 4.9% lies in the top ten. The sample in question was peripheral blood, obtained from a patient treated with radiotherapy plus ipilimumab. The rearrangement uses TRBV5-6 and TRBJ1-3; 10 nucleotides agree with TRBD1. This TCR was sampled from a human donor with non-small cell lung cancer that progressed on radiotherapy plus ipilimumab. Written as DNA, the CDR3 is TGTGCCAGCAGCTTCGACAGGGGGCCTGGAAACACCATATATTTT. Its translation is CASSFDRGPGNTIYF.